Each of the 9 T cell receptor beta chains below was sequenced from the same sample in a study of response to subunit inactivated influenza vaccine. TCRdb redid the calling of the RT-PCR reads with MiXCR, one entry per CDR3 protein. The sample includes fewer than 350,000 distinct CDR3 sequences, roughly a fifth of them seen just once. Source: PBMCs from blood, taken about 19 months after vaccination. The source is a man aged 50 to 69 who received an inactivated influenza vaccine.

Many counts were recorded for this clonotype. The rearrangement joins TRBV5-4 to TRBJ2-2, with D perhaps TRBD1 (5 bases). CDR1 is SGHNT, CDR2 YYREEE, per germline (reference sequence). The ends were cut back, 1 base at V and 3 bases at J, with 10 bases in the middle. This CDR3 is 15 amino acids long. CDR3 residues: CASSLRGLDTGELFF. CDR3 nucleotide sequence: TGTGCCAGCAGCTTGAGGGGATTGGACACCGGGGAGCTGTTTTTT.

This clonotype was observed a handful of times. CDR3 protein: CSASREANQPQHF. CDR3 in DNA: TGCAGTGCTAGCCGGGAAGCCAATCAGCCCCAGCATTTT. The chain combines TRBV20-1 with TRBJ1-5, with D unclear. The germline V and J ends were trimmed by 3 bases and 3 bases, with 9 bases remaining between them. The CDR3 covers 13 residues. Germline values: CDR1 DFQATT, CDR2 SNEGSKA (reference sequence).

The chain combines TRBV6-1 with TRBJ1-2; unclear D gene. The length of the CDR3 is 15 residues. Deletions cut 1 base from V and 4 bases from J, with 13 bases between. Germline CDR1 and CDR2: MNHNS and SASEGT. CDR3 nucleotides: TGTGCCAGCAGTGAAGGACTGGCACGCCGCTATGGCTACACCTTC. Protein sequence: CASSEGLARRYGYTF.

This clonotype was observed a few times. The J gene is TRBJ1-2, the V gene TRBV20-1; 9 bases fit TRBD1. The CDR3 is made up of 14 amino acids. Germline trimming cut 3 bases from V and 8 bases from J; bases unmatched to any gene: 10. CDR1 and CDR2 from the germline V gene are DFQATT and SNEGSKA (reference sequence). DNA for the CDR3: TGCAGTGCTAGGGCTCGGGACAGGGAAACCGGCTACACCTTC. This gives the protein CSARARDRETGYTF.

This clonotype was observed a few times. The chain is built from TRBV28 and TRBJ1-1; tentatively, D is TRBD1 (6 bases). CDR3 length: 14 residues. The V and J ends lost 8 bases and 4 bases respectively, with 17 bases between them. Per germline, CDR1 MDHEN and CDR2 SYDVKM. The CDR3 reads CASRYLQGSTEAFF. The CDR3 nucleotides are TGTGCCAGCCGCTACCTCCAGGGGAGCACTGAAGCTTTCTTT. Together with reference TRBV28 and TRBJ1-1, the CDR3 gives the full variable domain: DVKVTQSSRYLVKRTGEKVFLECVQDMDHENMFWYRQDPGLGLRLIYFSYDVKMKEKGDIPEGYSVSREKKERFSLILESASTNQTSMYLCASRYLQGSTEAFFGQGTRLTVV.

This clonotype was seen a few times. The chain is built from TRBV6-2 or TRBV6-3 and TRBJ2-7, with 13 bases that match TRBD2. CDR3 size: 16 residues. The J segment lost 5 bases and the V segment lost 0 bases, leaving 4 bases of the junction unmatched. Germline V gives CDR1 MNHEY, CDR2 SVGEGT. The CDR3 bases are TGTGCCAGCAGTTACTCTGGACTAGCGGGAGCCCACGAGCAGTACTTC. Protein: CASSYSGLAGAHEQYF.

This clonotype was found many times. CDR3 in DNA: TGTGCCAGCAGTACAGGGGATCAGCCCCAGCATTTT. This encodes CASSTGDQPQHF. This chain uses TRBV7-8 with TRBJ1-5; 7 bases agree with TRBD1. This CDR3 spans 12 amino acids. Germline lookup yields CDR1 SGHVS and CDR2 FQNEAQ. Losses at the gene ends were 6 bases for V and 5 bases for J; bases not matched to a gene: 1.

This clonotype has ten or more counts. The chain is built from TRBV28 and TRBJ2-5, with D perhaps being TRBD1 or TRBD2 (6 bases each). Trimming took off 7 bases at V and 1 base at J, with 13 bases between the two ends. The CDR3 spans 14 residues. The germline gives CDR1 MDHEN, CDR2 SYDVKM. The DNA for the CDR3 is TGTGCCAGCACCGAACAGGGAGGCCAAGAGACCCAGTACTTC. It is translated as CASTEQGGQETQYF.

This clonotype was counted at least ten times. This rearrangement joins TRBV5-6 to TRBJ1-1; no clear D gene. CDR3 length equals 14 residues. The germline V gene has CDR1 SGHDT and CDR2 YYEEEE. V lost 4 bases, J lost 0 bases, and 10 bases lay in between. This CDR3 is CASSLSLMNTEAFF. The DNA of the CDR3 is TGTGCCAGCAGCCTTAGCCTAATGAACACTGAAGCTTTCTTT. The variable domain in full, completed from reference TRBV5-6 and TRBJ1-1, reads DAGVTQSPTHLIKTRGQQVTLRCSPKSGHDTVSWYQQALGQGPQFIFQYYEEEERQRGNFPDRFSGHQFPNYSSELNVNALLLGDSALYLCASSLSLMNTEAFFGQGTRLTVV.